Here is one T cell receptor (beta chain) with its context. Its antigen is undetermined. Trimming removed 1 base at V and 0 bases at J, with 8 bases between. Germline V gives CDR1 SGHDT, CDR2 YYEEEE. The CDR3 extends over 14 amino acids. The entry originates in a study of cytomegalovirus exposure and HLA in healthy donors. General study results and limits: In a later analysis, at a false discovery rate of 0.05, about 16,000 TCR beta sequences matched HLA alleles.

13 Jbeta primers and 60 Vbeta primers were used for the PCR. Here immunoSEQ multiplex PCR was the method, and the copy in TCRdb shows in-frame clones only, minus some. With approximately 110,000 clones in the sample, the ten largest clones hold around 2.7%. The sequence was obtained from a man in his thirties or forties in good health and CMV-seronegative. The rearrangement links TRBV5-6 to TRBJ2-7; D is uncertain. Sample: PBMCs. CDR3 residues: CASSLFRSSYEQYF. For the CDR3, the DNA is TGTGCCAGCAGCTTGTTCCGGAGCTCCTACGAGCAGTACTTC. Filled out from reference TRBV5-6 and TRBJ2-7, the complete variable domain reads DAGVTQSPTHLIKTRGQQVTLRCSPKSGHDTVSWYQQALGQGPQFIFQYYEEEERQRGNFPDRFSGHQFPNYSSELNVNALLLGDSALYLCASSLFRSSYEQYFGPGTRLTVT.